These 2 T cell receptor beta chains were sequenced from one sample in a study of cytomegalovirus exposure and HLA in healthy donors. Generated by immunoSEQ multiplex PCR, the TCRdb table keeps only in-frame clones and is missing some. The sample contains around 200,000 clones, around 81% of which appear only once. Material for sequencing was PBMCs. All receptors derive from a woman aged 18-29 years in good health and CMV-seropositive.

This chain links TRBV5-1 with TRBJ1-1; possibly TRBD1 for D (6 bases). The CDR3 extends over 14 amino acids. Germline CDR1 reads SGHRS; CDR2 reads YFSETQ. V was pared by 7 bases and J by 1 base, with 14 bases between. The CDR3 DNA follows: TGCGCCAGCCGAACAGGGTCGGGGAACACTGAAGCTTTCTTT. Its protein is CASRTGSGNTEAFF.

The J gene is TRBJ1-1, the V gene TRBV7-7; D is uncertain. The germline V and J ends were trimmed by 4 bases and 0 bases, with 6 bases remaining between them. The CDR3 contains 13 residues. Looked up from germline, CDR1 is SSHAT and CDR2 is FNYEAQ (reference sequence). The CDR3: CASSSNMNTEAFF. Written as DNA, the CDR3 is TGTGCCAGCAGCTCAAACATGAACACTGAAGCTTTCTTT.